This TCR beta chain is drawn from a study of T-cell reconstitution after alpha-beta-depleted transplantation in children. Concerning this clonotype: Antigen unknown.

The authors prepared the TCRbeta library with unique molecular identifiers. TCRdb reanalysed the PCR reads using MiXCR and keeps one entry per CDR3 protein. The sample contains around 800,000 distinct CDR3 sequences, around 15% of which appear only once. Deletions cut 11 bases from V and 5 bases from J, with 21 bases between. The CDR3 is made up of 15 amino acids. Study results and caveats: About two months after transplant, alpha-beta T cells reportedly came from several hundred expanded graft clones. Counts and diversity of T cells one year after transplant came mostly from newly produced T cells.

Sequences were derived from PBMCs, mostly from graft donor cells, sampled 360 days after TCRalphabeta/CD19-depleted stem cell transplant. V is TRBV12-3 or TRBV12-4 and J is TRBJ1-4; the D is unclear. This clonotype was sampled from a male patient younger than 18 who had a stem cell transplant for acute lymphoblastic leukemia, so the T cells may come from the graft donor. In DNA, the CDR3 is TGTGCCGGCACCCAGAGCGGACTCAGAAATGAAAAACTGTTTTTT. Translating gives CAGTQSGLRNEKLFF.